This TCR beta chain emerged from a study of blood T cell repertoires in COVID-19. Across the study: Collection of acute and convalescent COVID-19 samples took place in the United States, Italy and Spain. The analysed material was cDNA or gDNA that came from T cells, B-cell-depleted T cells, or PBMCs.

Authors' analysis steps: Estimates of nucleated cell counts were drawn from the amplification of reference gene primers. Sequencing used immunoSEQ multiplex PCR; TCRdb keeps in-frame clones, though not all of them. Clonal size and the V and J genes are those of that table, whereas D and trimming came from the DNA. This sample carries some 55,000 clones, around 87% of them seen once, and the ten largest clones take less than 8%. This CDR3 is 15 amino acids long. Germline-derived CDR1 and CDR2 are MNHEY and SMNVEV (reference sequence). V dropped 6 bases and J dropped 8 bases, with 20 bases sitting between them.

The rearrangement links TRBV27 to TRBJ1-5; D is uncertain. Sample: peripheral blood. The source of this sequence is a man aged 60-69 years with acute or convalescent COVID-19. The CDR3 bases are TGTGCCAGCAGGGCTCGACCCGCCCTCGGGGAGCCCCAGCATTTT. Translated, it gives CASRARPALGEPQHF.